A selection of T cell receptor beta chains follows, all from one sample in a study of Ad26.COV2.S vaccination and SARS-CoV-2 variants. Produced via immunoSEQ multiplex PCR; TCRdb's table is partial and in-frame only. The sample has around 370,000 clones, approximately 90% seen once. The sample here was peripheral blood, taken after recovery from COVID-19. Receptor source: a human donor who had recovered from COVID-19. The CDR3 runs from the conserved cysteine through the conserved F or W. Fields, in order: D gene, clone size, V gene, J gene, CDR3 DNA, CDR3 protein. A D gene is named only where the DNA matches it firmly. Clone size appears in some rows only: once, few, many, or a class for an expanded clone.

D gene: -; clone size: -; V gene: TRBV7-9; J gene: TRBJ1-1; CDR3 DNA: TGTGCCAGCAGCCCCCTGGGTCGGAACACTGAAGCTTTCTTT; CDR3 protein: CASSPLGRNTEAFF
D gene: -; clone size: -; V gene: TRBV6-5; J gene: TRBJ1-1; CDR3 DNA: TGTGCCAGCAAAACGAGGGGTGTTGTAGAAGCTTTCTTT; CDR3 protein: CASKTRGVVEAFF
D gene: -; clone size: -; V gene: TRBV27; J gene: TRBJ2-3; CDR3 DNA: TGTGCCAGCAGTATCGGCGGAGGGCTCACAGATACGCAGTATTTT; CDR3 protein: CASSIGGGLTDTQYF
D gene: TRBD1; clone size: -; V gene: TRBV2; J gene: TRBJ1-2; CDR3 DNA: TGTGCCAGCAGTGGTTATGACAGGGTCTTGAGCTATGGCTACACCTTC; CDR3 protein: CASSGYDRVLSYGYTF
D gene: -; clone size: -; V gene: TRBV7-6; J gene: TRBJ2-7; CDR3 DNA: TGTGCCAGCAGCTTAGAGGGACTCAGCTCCTACGAGCAGTACTTC; CDR3 protein: CASSLEGLSSYEQYF
D gene: -; clone size: -; V gene: TRBV18; J gene: TRBJ1-1; CDR3 DNA: TGTGCCAGCTCACCACTGGAAGATGAAGCTTTCTTT; CDR3 protein: CASSPLEDEAFF
D gene: -; clone size: -; V gene: TRBV11-2; J gene: TRBJ2-5; CDR3 DNA: TGTGCCAGCAGCTTAGATAGGGGAACACGAGAGACCCAGTACTTC; CDR3 protein: CASSLDRGTRETQYF
D gene: -; clone size: -; V gene: TRBV18; J gene: TRBJ1-3; CDR3 DNA: TGTGCCAGCTCGTCCGGACAGACTGGAAACACCATATATTTT; CDR3 protein: CASSSGQTGNTIYF
D gene: TRBD2; clone size: -; V gene: TRBV5-1; J gene: TRBJ2-1; CDR3 DNA: TGCGCCAGCAAGGAGACTAGCGGGGGGGCCAGGCTGTTCTTC; CDR3 protein: CASKETSGGARLFF
D gene: -; clone size: -; V gene: TRBV3-1/TRBV3-2; J gene: TRBJ2-6; CDR3 DNA: TGTGCCAGCAGCCAAGCTTCCTCTGGGGCCAACGTCCTGACTTTC; CDR3 protein: CASSQASSGANVLTF
D gene: -; clone size: -; V gene: TRBV9; J gene: TRBJ1-2; CDR3 DNA: TGTGCCAGCAGCCCAAAGGTGTCAGCGAACTATGGCTACACCTTC; CDR3 protein: CASSPKVSANYGYTF
D gene: -; clone size: once; V gene: TRBV7-9; J gene: TRBJ1-1; CDR3 DNA: TGTGCCAGCACCCAAGACTCATTGAACACTGAAGCTTTCTTT; CDR3 protein: CASTQDSLNTEAFF
D gene: TRBD2; clone size: -; V gene: TRBV19; J gene: TRBJ2-7; CDR3 DNA: TGTGCCAGTAGCGACCTCTCCGGGGTAGCGGGGGCCCACGAGCAGTACTTC; CDR3 protein: CASSDLSGVAGAHEQYF
D gene: TRBD2; clone size: -; V gene: TRBV3-1/TRBV3-2; J gene: TRBJ2-3; CDR3 DNA: TGTGCCAGCAGCCTAGGGTGGCGGGGGGGCACAGATACGCAGTATTTT; CDR3 protein: CASSLGWRGGTDTQYF
D gene: TRBD2; clone size: few; V gene: TRBV4-1; J gene: TRBJ2-2; CDR3 DNA: TGCGCCAGCAGCCAACACCCTACTCTAGCGGGGGGCCCGACGGGGACCGGGGAGCTGTTTTTT; CDR3 protein: CASSQHPTLAGGPTGTGELFF
D gene: -; clone size: once; V gene: TRBV3-1/TRBV3-2; J gene: TRBJ1-5; CDR3 DNA: TGTGCCAGCAGCCAAGTACCAGGGTCCAATCAGCCCCAGCATTTT; CDR3 protein: CASSQVPGSNQPQHF
D gene: -; clone size: -; V gene: TRBV10-3; J gene: TRBJ1-3; CDR3 DNA: TGTGCCATCAGTCCATCTTTGGCTTACTCTGGAAACACCATATATTTT; CDR3 protein: CAISPSLAYSGNTIYF
D gene: -; clone size: -; V gene: TRBV27; J gene: TRBJ1-5; CDR3 DNA: TGTGCCAGCAGTTTATTATCAGGGCATCAGCCCCAGCATTTT; CDR3 protein: CASSLLSGHQPQHF
D gene: -; clone size: few; V gene: TRBV27; J gene: TRBJ1-5; CDR3 DNA: TGTGCCAGCAGTCGGACATCCGATCAGCCCCAGCATTTT; CDR3 protein: CASSRTSDQPQHF
D gene: TRBD2; clone size: -; V gene: TRBV3-1/TRBV3-2; J gene: TRBJ2-5; CDR3 DNA: TGTGCCAGCAGCCAAGAAGGGACTAGCGGACAAAAGACCCAGTACTTC; CDR3 protein: CASSQEGTSGQKTQYF
D gene: TRBD1; clone size: -; V gene: TRBV7-8; J gene: TRBJ2-1; CDR3 DNA: TGTGCCAGCAGATCGGGACAGGGGGCACGGAATGAGCAGTTCTTC; CDR3 protein: CASRSGQGARNEQFF
D gene: -; clone size: -; V gene: TRBV5-4; J gene: TRBJ2-7; CDR3 DNA: TGTGCCAGCAGCTTTCGCCTGACTGACTCCTACGAGCAGTACTTC; CDR3 protein: CASSFRLTDSYEQYF
D gene: TRBD1; clone size: once; V gene: TRBV19; J gene: TRBJ1-1; CDR3 DNA: TGTGCCAGTAGACGGACAGGGGAGACTGAAGCTTTCTTT; CDR3 protein: CASRRTGETEAFF
D gene: TRBD1; clone size: -; V gene: TRBV6-6; J gene: TRBJ2-7; CDR3 DNA: TGTGCCAGCAGTTACGCCGACAGGGTAAGGAACGAGCAGTACTTC; CDR3 protein: CASSYADRVRNEQYF
D gene: -; clone size: -; V gene: TRBV2; J gene: TRBJ1-5; CDR3 DNA: TGTGCCAGCAGGGAGAGCAGGGGTCAGCCCCAGCATTTT; CDR3 protein: CASRESRGQPQHF
D gene: -; clone size: -; V gene: TRBV3-1/TRBV3-2; J gene: TRBJ2-1; CDR3 DNA: TGTGCCAGCAGCCAAGACTCTAGCCCCGCGGGGAATGAGCAGTTCTTC; CDR3 protein: CASSQDSSPAGNEQFF
D gene: TRBD1; clone size: -; V gene: TRBV7-9; J gene: TRBJ1-1; CDR3 DNA: TGTGCCAGCAGCTCCACCAGGACAGGGGACACTGAAGCTTTCTTT; CDR3 protein: CASSSTRTGDTEAFF
D gene: -; clone size: -; V gene: TRBV10-1; J gene: TRBJ2-5; CDR3 DNA: TGCGCCAGCAGTCAGGGGACTCAAGAGACCCAGTACTTC; CDR3 protein: CASSQGTQETQYF
D gene: TRBD1; clone size: -; V gene: TRBV10-3; J gene: TRBJ2-7; CDR3 DNA: TGTGCCATCAGCTCCTCACAGGGGGCGCGGTACGAGCAGTACTTC; CDR3 protein: CAISSSQGARYEQYF
D gene: -; clone size: -; V gene: TRBV5-1; J gene: TRBJ2-7; CDR3 DNA: TGCGCCAGCAGCTTGAGCATTTCGGCCGCCGCCGGTCACGAGCAGTACTTC; CDR3 protein: CASSLSISAAAGHEQYF
D gene: -; clone size: -; V gene: TRBV5-6; J gene: TRBJ1-1; CDR3 DNA: TGTGCCAGCAGCTTGCGGGGAAGGAACACTGAAGCTTTCTTT; CDR3 protein: CASSLRGRNTEAFF
D gene: TRBD1; clone size: -; V gene: TRBV12-3/TRBV12-4; J gene: TRBJ1-1; CDR3 DNA: TGTGCCAGCAGTCGGGACAGGGGTACTGAAGCTTTCTTT; CDR3 protein: CASSRDRGTEAFF
D gene: TRBD1; clone size: -; V gene: TRBV5-6; J gene: TRBJ1-1; CDR3 DNA: TGTGCCAGCAGCACACAGGGGGCTGGCACTGAAGCTTTCTTT; CDR3 protein: CASSTQGAGTEAFF
D gene: TRBD2; clone size: once; V gene: TRBV9; J gene: TRBJ2-1; CDR3 DNA: TGTGCCAGCAGCGTTGGGACTAGCGATGAGCAGTTCTTC; CDR3 protein: CASSVGTSDEQFF
D gene: TRBD1; clone size: -; V gene: TRBV24-1; J gene: TRBJ2-3; CDR3 DNA: TGTGCCACCCGAGGACAGGGGGCAGGAGATACGCAGTATTTT; CDR3 protein: CATRGQGAGDTQYF
D gene: TRBD2; clone size: -; V gene: TRBV5-1; J gene: TRBJ2-3; CDR3 DNA: TGCGCCAGCAGCTTGGAACCTAGCGGGGTCCGAAGCACAGATACGCAGTATTTT; CDR3 protein: CASSLEPSGVRSTDTQYF
D gene: -; clone size: -; V gene: TRBV11-2; J gene: TRBJ1-1; CDR3 DNA: TGTGCCAGCAGCTCCCCCCCGGGGAACACTGAAGCTTTCTTT; CDR3 protein: CASSSPPGNTEAFF
D gene: -; clone size: -; V gene: TRBV9; J gene: TRBJ1-1; CDR3 DNA: TGTGCCAGCACCCACCGGGACAACCAGGCCACTGAAGCTTTCTTT; CDR3 protein: CASTHRDNQATEAFF
D gene: -; clone size: -; V gene: TRBV6-5; J gene: TRBJ1-6; CDR3 DNA: TGTGCCAGCAGTTCCACCTATAATTCACCCCTCCACTTT; CDR3 protein: CASSSTYNSPLHF
D gene: TRBD1; clone size: -; V gene: TRBV12-3/TRBV12-4; J gene: TRBJ2-5; CDR3 DNA: TGTGCCAGCGGTAACAGGGGGCTCGAGACCCAGTACTTC; CDR3 protein: CASGNRGLETQYF
D gene: -; clone size: -; V gene: TRBV6-5; J gene: TRBJ1-3; CDR3 DNA: TGTGCCAGCAGCCGCGGCGGAGGCTCTGGAAACACCATATATTTT; CDR3 protein: CASSRGGGSGNTIYF
D gene: -; clone size: -; V gene: TRBV7-2; J gene: TRBJ2-3; CDR3 DNA: TGTGCCAGCAGCTTTAGGGAGCCCTCCACAGATACGCAGTATTTT; CDR3 protein: CASSFREPSTDTQYF
D gene: TRBD1; clone size: -; V gene: TRBV5-8; J gene: TRBJ1-1; CDR3 DNA: TGTGCCAGCAGCGGCTGGACAGGGGACACTGAAGCTTTCTTT; CDR3 protein: CASSGWTGDTEAFF
D gene: -; clone size: -; V gene: TRBV6-5; J gene: TRBJ1-1; CDR3 DNA: TGTGCCAGCATACCGGGTGCGAACACTGAAGCTTTCTTT; CDR3 protein: CASIPGANTEAFF
D gene: -; clone size: -; V gene: TRBV18; J gene: TRBJ2-5; CDR3 DNA: TGTGCCAGCTCACCCATGCAAGAGACCCAGTACTTC; CDR3 protein: CASSPMQETQYF
D gene: -; clone size: -; V gene: TRBV11-2; J gene: TRBJ1-2; CDR3 DNA: TGTGCCAGCAGCCCCGTTTGGCTTTCAGAATTTCAAGCTAACTATGGCTACACCTTC; CDR3 protein: CASSPVWLSEFQANYGYTF
D gene: TRBD1; clone size: -; V gene: TRBV6-5; J gene: TRBJ1-1; CDR3 DNA: TGTGCCAGCAGGGGTCCCGGGACAGGGTTTGAGGAAGCTTTCTTT; CDR3 protein: CASRGPGTGFEEAFF
D gene: TRBD2; clone size: -; V gene: TRBV19; J gene: TRBJ2-3; CDR3 DNA: TGTGCCAGTAGTATTAACATAGCGGGGGGGCCCTCAGATACGCAGTATTTT; CDR3 protein: CASSINIAGGPSDTQYF
D gene: TRBD1; clone size: -; V gene: TRBV10-3; J gene: TRBJ1-3; CDR3 DNA: TGTGCCACCTACAGGGGGCCGTTCTCTGGAAACACCATATATTTT; CDR3 protein: CATYRGPFSGNTIYF